This T cell receptor beta chain was sequenced during a study of T cell responses to AZD1222 COVID-19 vaccine. Clones were read by immunoSEQ multiplex PCR, and TCRdb kept only the in-frame ones, dropping some. The sample comprises roughly 120,000 clones, 75% to 90% of which are singletons, and roughly 1.6% rests with the top ten. Trimming removed 3 bases from V and 2 bases from J, with 7 bases in between. The CDR3 runs to 13 residues. Germline CDR1 PRHDT, CDR2 FYEKMQ (reference sequence). A remark on this clone: Its matching antigen is unknown.

Findings of the study overall: Clonal diversity may have been underestimated in mostly white British donors.

The material was peripheral blood, obtained on day 0 of AZD1222 vaccination. The receptor comes from an adult in good health. The rearrangement uses TRBV13 and TRBJ1-2; D is undetermined. The CDR3 DNA reads TGTGCCAGCAGCTTGAGGGAAAACTATGGCTACACCTTC. Its protein is CASSLRENYGYTF.